This T cell receptor (beta chain) was captured in a study of post-analysis software for immune sequencing data. Built from TCR beta cDNA, the libraries had unique molecular identifiers in them. The T cell input of roughly 0.9 to 11 million gave about 470,000 cDNA molecules. One entry per CDR3 protein, called by TCRdb with MiXCR from the PCR reads. The profile shows approximately 730,000 distinct CDR3 sequences, approximately 44% of them singletons. Germline CDR1 DFQATT, CDR2 SNEGSKA (reference sequence). Trimming took 5 bases from V and 1 from J, leaving 8 bases between them. The CDR3 is 12 residues long. This clonotype was seen once. Its antigen is still unknown. General study results and limits: Patients carried a handful of TRBV segments more frequently than controls did, and TRBV5-6, TRBV5-1 and TRBV20-1 were among them. Multiple sclerosis was associated with a significant reduction in normalized Chao1 diversity relative to controls.

The sample was blood. The sequence was collected from a girl under 18 with multiple sclerosis. The J gene is TRBJ2-5, the V gene TRBV20-1; D gene unclear. CDR3 bases: TGCAGTGCTGTGTGGAGCCAAGAGACCCAGTACTTC. Its protein product is CSAVWSQETQYF.